What follows are 17 T cell receptor beta chains derived from one specimen sequenced in a study of cytomegalovirus exposure and HLA in healthy donors. Use of 60 Vbeta and 13 Jbeta primers characterized the PCR. Assay: immunoSEQ multiplex PCR; the TCRdb copy retains only in-frame clones and omits some. This table has around 190,000 clones, around three quarters appearing once. Sample: PBMCs. All receptors derive from a man in his forties or fifties in good health and CMV-seronegative.

The chain combines TRBV7-2 with TRBJ2-7, with TRBD1 identical over 12 bases. This CDR3 is 19 amino acids long. V was pared by 2 bases and J by 6 bases, with 17 bases of the junction left unmatched. Germline V gives CDR1 SGHTA, CDR2 FQGNSA. In DNA form, the CDR3 reads TGTGCCAGCAGCTTAATTGGAGGGTTGGGGGACAGGGGGCTACGCGAGCAGTACTTC. This gives the protein CASSLIGGLGDRGLREQYF.

V usage is TRBV9 and J usage is TRBJ2-3; TRBD2 aligns across 7 bases. V was pared by 3 bases and J by 2 bases, with 9 bases of the junction left unmatched. The CDR3 extends over 16 amino acids. Germline V CDR1 and CDR2: SGDLS, YYNGEE. The CDR3 DNA reads as TGTGCCAGCAGCGCCCGCGGGAGACCGACCACAGATACGCAGTATTTT. Translation gives CASSARGRPTTDTQYF.

This chain joins TRBV6-5 and TRBJ2-5; D perhaps matches TRBD1 (6 bases). The V gene's germline CDR1 is MNHEY and CDR2 SVGAGI. With 8 bases removed from V and 5 bases from J, the gap between germline ends came to 12 bases. This CDR3 comprises 12 residues. The CDR3 DNA sequence: TGTGCCAGCTACAGGGTCGCGGAGACCCAGTACTTC. It codes for CASYRVAETQYF.

This sequence joins TRBV7-9 and TRBJ2-1, with D uncertain. CDR3 size: 16 residues. The V gene's germline CDR1 is SEHNR and CDR2 FQNEAQ (reference sequence). V was cut by 4 bases and J by 3 bases, with 16 bases left in between. The CDR3 region has the DNA TGTGCCAGCAGCTCCTCGGTAGCCGAAAACTACAATGAGCAGTTCTTC. Translating gives CASSSSVAENYNEQFF.

The rearrangement links TRBV30 to TRBJ2-1; 9 bases map to TRBD2. CDR1 and CDR2 from the germline V gene are GTSNPN and SVGIG (reference sequence). After removal of 0 bases from V and 7 bases from J, the junction contained 7 bases not matched to a gene. The CDR3 has 15 amino acids. The CDR3 nucleotides read TGTGCCTGGAGTGTATTAGCGGGAGAAGGGAATGAGCAGTTCTTC. Translating it yields CAWSVLAGEGNEQFF.

The rearrangement uses TRBV29-1 and TRBJ1-5; no reliable D call. The CDR3 sequence is 12 residues long. V shed 0 bases and J shed 6 bases, with 6 bases lying between them. Germline V lookup: CDR1 SQVTM, CDR2 ANQGSEA. The CDR3 sequence: CSVEEGSQPQHF. DNA of the CDR3: TGCAGCGTTGAAGAAGGGAGTCAGCCCCAGCATTTT. Variable domain in full (rest from reference TRBV29-1 and TRBJ1-5): SAVISQKPSRDICQRGTSLTIQCQVDSQVTMMFWYRQQPGQSLTLIATANQGSEATYESGFVIDKFPISRPNLTFSTLTVSNMSPEDSSIYLCSVEEGSQPQHFGDGTRLSIL.

This clone was found a few times. The chain has TRBV5-4 and TRBJ2-5; tentative D call: TRBD1 (8 bases). The germline V gene encodes CDR1 SGHNT and CDR2 YYREEE (reference sequence). Trimming pared 3 bases from V and 4 bases from J, leaving 16 bases between. The CDR3 sequence is 15 residues long. In DNA, the CDR3 is TGTGCCAGCAGCTCCCGGACAGGGAGGGCAGAGACCCAGTACTTC. Protein: CASSSRTGRAETQYF.

This sequence joins TRBV27 and TRBJ2-1, with D hard to call. Per the germline V gene, CDR1 is MNHEY and CDR2 is SMNVEV (reference sequence). The CDR3 spans 11 residues. Trimming cost V 6 bases and J 4 bases, with 4 bases left between them. The CDR3 spells CASSYYNEQFF. The DNA of the CDR3 is TGTGCCAGCAGCTATTACAATGAGCAGTTCTTC.

The rearrangement uses TRBV7-6 and TRBJ2-7; 10 nucleotides agree with TRBD2. Germline V gene data show CDR1 as SGHVS and CDR2 as FNYEAQ. Unmatched junction bases numbered 6, after V lost 5 bases and J lost 5 bases. This CDR3 contains 14 residues. Written as DNA, the CDR3 is TGTGCCAGCAGCCCAGCGGGGGGGCGAAACGAGCAGTACTTC. Encoded protein: CASSPAGGRNEQYF.

The rearrangement joins TRBV5-1 to TRBJ1-3; D perhaps matches TRBD1 (6 bases). The CDR3 has 16 residues. V shed 0 bases and J shed 4 bases, with 14 bases lying between them. CDR1 is SGHRS and CDR2 is YFSETQ in the germline V gene. The DNA of the CDR3 is TGCGCCAGCAGCTTGGAGGCAGGGGTTAGCGGAAACACCATATATTTT. It yields the protein CASSLEAGVSGNTIYF.

The genes are TRBV19 and TRBJ2-3, with TRBD2 matching over 9 bases. V lost 0 bases, J lost 2 bases, and 3 bases stayed unmatched. The CDR3 extends over 16 amino acids. Germline values: CDR1 LNHDA, CDR2 SQIVND (reference sequence). The CDR3 nucleotides are TGTGCCAGTAGTATAGAGCTAGCGGGGTTCACAGATACGCAGTATTTT. It translates to CASSIELAGFTDTQYF.

The V and J genes are TRBV28 and TRBJ2-5; 10 bases agree with TRBD1. The CDR3 runs to 15 residues. Germline CDR1 is MDHEN and CDR2 is SYDVKM. V dropped 6 bases and J dropped 7; count of bases not matched to a gene: 11. The CDR3 bases are TGTGCCAGCAGGTTAACGGGACAGGGGTGGGGGACCCAGTACTTC. It is translated as CASRLTGQGWGTQYF.

The chain carries TRBV9 and TRBJ1-1; D is ambiguous. V was trimmed by 4 bases and J by 0 bases, leaving 10 bases between them. Germline lookup yields CDR1 SGDLS and CDR2 YYNGEE. The CDR3 extends over 14 amino acids. This chain's CDR3 is CASSPPQLNTEAFF. CDR3 coding DNA: TGTGCCAGCAGCCCCCCACAGCTGAACACTGAAGCTTTCTTT.

The chain joins TRBV19 to TRBJ2-5, with 7 bases lining up with TRBD2. The CDR3 covers 14 residues. V lost 5 bases and J lost 4; bases outside the gene matches: 7. Germline V lookup: CDR1 LNHDA, CDR2 SQIVND (reference sequence). The CDR3, as DNA: TGTGCCAGTAGTCCCCCCAGCGGGGCAGAGACCCAGTACTTC. This encodes CASSPPSGAETQYF.

V and J are TRBV27 and TRBJ2-2; TRBD1 aligns across 8 bases. The germline V gene has CDR1 MNHEY and CDR2 SMNVEV (reference sequence). With V trimmed by 5 bases and J by 3 bases, 17 bases remained unmatched. The CDR3 has 19 residues. The CDR3 region is CASSPTLEDRAGDTGELFF. Written as DNA, the CDR3 is TGTGCCAGCAGTCCCACCCTTGAGGACAGGGCTGGCGACACCGGGGAGCTGTTTTTT.

The table lists this clone with a few counts. The chain recombines TRBV7-2 with TRBJ1-2; 8 bases align to TRBD1. V was clipped by 5 bases and J by 4 bases; unmatched bases: 6. The CDR3 loop spans 14 amino acids. Germline V gene data show CDR1 as SGHTA and CDR2 as FQGNSA. This CDR3 is CASSIDRGGYGYTF. CDR3 bases: TGTGCCAGCAGCATAGACAGGGGAGGCTATGGCTACACCTTC.

The rearrangement links TRBV5-4 to TRBJ1-2; D is perhaps TRBD1 (5 bases). Germline CDR1 SGHNT, CDR2 YYREEE (reference sequence). V shed 2 bases and J shed 6 bases, with 14 bases lying between them. The CDR3 totals 14 residues. DNA of the CDR3: TGTGCCAGCAGCTTAAGCCTGGGGGGTAATGGCTACACCTTC. Translation gives CASSLSLGGNGYTF.